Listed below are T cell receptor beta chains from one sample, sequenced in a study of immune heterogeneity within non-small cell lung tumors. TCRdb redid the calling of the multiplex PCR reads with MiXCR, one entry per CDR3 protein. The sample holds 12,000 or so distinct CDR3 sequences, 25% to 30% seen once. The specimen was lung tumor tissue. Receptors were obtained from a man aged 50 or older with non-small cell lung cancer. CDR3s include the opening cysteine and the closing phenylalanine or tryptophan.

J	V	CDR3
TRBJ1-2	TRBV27	CASSSGNFYGYTF
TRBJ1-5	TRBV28	CASSGMAGIQPQHF
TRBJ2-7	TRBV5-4	CASSSPGGEIYEQYF
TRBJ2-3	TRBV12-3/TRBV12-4	CASMLRETDTQYF
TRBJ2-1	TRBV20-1	CSARDWVAGDNEKLF
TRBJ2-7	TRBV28	CASCVGTGAYEQYF
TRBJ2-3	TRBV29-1	CSVSGGQGASVDTQYF
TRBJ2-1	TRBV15	CATSRVLGLAVSYNEQFF
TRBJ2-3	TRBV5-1	CASSPRLADLTDTQYF
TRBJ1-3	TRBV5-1	CASSYDVGSPGNTIYF
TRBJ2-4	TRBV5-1	CASSLWDFVKNIQYF
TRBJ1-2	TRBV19	CASRGTGASNYGYTF
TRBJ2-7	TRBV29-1	CSVRLAGDSYEQYF
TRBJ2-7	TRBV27	CASSLTGTTPSYEQYF
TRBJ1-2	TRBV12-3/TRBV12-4	CASSYNLEGYTF
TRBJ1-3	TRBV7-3	CASSVEPGQSFGSGNTIYF
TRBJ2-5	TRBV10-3	CAISESSGQGKRETKYF
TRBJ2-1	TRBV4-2	CASSQDGPVGSYNEQFF
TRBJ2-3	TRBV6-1	CASSGTGGADTQYF
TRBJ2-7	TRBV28	CASSFGGLHEQYF
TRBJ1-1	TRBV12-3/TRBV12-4	CANGRTEAFF
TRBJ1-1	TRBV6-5	CASSYSRDTEAFF
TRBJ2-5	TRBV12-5	CASGPGWGQETQYF
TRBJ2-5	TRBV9	CASSVGQDPVQETQYF
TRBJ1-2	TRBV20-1	CSASDRGHRNYGYTF
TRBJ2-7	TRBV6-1	CASSVSGQGSYEQYF
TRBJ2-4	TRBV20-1	CSAEGLAENIQYF
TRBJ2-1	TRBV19	CASSIDEGSEQFF
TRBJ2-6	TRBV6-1	CASKPGQGLSGANVLTF
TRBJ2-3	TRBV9	CASSRQNGQGPDTQYF
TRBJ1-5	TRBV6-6	CASSYNRRDSNQPQHF
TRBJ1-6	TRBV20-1	CSARDRGGSSYNSPLNF
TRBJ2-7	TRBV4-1	CASSQENMGTIPYEQYF
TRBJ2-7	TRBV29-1	CSVPQGPEQYF
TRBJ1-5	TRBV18	CASSNSGGRRNQPQHF
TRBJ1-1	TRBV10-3	CAISDIPKRGQRNTEAFF
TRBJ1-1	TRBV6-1	CASSVRITEAFF
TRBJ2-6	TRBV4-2	CASSQEGDSGANVLTF
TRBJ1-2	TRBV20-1	CSARVWTPGQPYGYTF
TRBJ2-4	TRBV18	CASSPMPGETKNIQYF
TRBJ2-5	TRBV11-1	CARSSSSGGEETQYF
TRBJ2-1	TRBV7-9	CASSLGGVSYNEQFF
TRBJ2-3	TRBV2	CASVDSGVTDTQYF
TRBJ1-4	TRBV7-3	CASSLTFHEYQGSNEKLFF
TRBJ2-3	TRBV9	CASSEGWTSGGADTQYF